The 16 T cell receptor beta chains reported below all come from one sample, sequenced in a study of T-cell memory formation after mild COVID-19. TCRdb processed the 5' RACE reads anew with MiXCR; each CDR3 protein has one entry. The sample carries about 440,000 distinct CDR3 sequences, 20% recorded once. Sequencing input: PBMCs or a T cell subset sorted from them (not recorded which). These receptor sequences come from an adult woman who had mild COVID-19 (a few samples of this study predate the infection). Cell type and time point are not known.

Many counts were recorded for this clonotype. One end of the junction does not line up with germline, which may come from a read error. The V call is TRBV7-2, the J call TRBJ2-5; tentative D call: TRBD1 (5 bases). CDR3 length: 13 residues. The germline CDR1 and CDR2 sequences are SGHTA and FQGNSA. CDR3 residues: CASSLGRQETQYF. The CDR3 DNA is TGCGCCAGCAGCTTGGGGCGACAGGAGACCCAGTACTTC.

The table lists this clonotype with a few counts. The V call is TRBV18, the J call TRBJ2-1; no reliable D call. V lost 2 bases and J 2 bases, leaving 10 bases between the germline ends. CDR1 KGHSH and CDR2 LQKENI come from the germline V gene. CDR3 length: 15 residues. CDR3 DNA: TGTGCCAGCTCACCAGGCGACGGCACCTACAATGAGCAGTTCTTC. This codes for CASSPGDGTYNEQFF. The full variable domain, in which reference TRBV18 and TRBJ2-1 provide the parts outside the CDR3, is NAGVMQNPRHLVRRRGQEARLRCSPMKGHSHVYWYRQLPEEGLKFMVYLQKENIIDESGMPKERFSAEFPKEGPSILRIQQVVRGDSAAYFCASSPGDGTYNEQFFGPGTRLTVL.

This clonotype came up a few times. The V gene is TRBV9, the J gene TRBJ1-3; D is unclear. Trimming removed 4 bases from V and 0 bases from J, with 14 bases in between. The germline CDR1 and CDR2 sequences are SGDLS and YYNGEE. The CDR3 runs to 16 residues. The CDR3 region has the DNA TGTGCCAGCAGCCCTTTCCGGGCTCTCTCTGGAAACACCATATATTTT. Translating it yields CASSPFRALSGNTIYF.

The table lists this clonotype with a few counts. The V and J genes are TRBV7-9 and TRBJ2-3, with TRBD1 as a possible D gene (6 bases). Germline V gene sequence: CDR1 SEHNR, CDR2 FQNEAQ (reference sequence). The germline V and J ends were trimmed by 7 bases and 5 bases, with 10 bases remaining between them. The CDR3 is made up of 12 amino acids. Written as DNA, the CDR3 is TGTGCCAGCACCAACAGGGTAGATACGCAGTATTTT. Amino acid sequence: CASTNRVDTQYF.

This clonotype was detected only a few times. The CDR3 sequence: CASAVGGFGRDTQYF. DNA for the CDR3: TGTGCCAGTGCGGTGGGGGGCTTCGGTCGGGATACGCAGTATTTT. The rearrangement uses TRBV7-6 and TRBJ2-3; D possibly matches TRBD1 or TRBD2 (6 bases each). The length of the CDR3 is 15 residues. V was pared by 9 bases and J by 6 bases, with 22 bases between. Looked up from germline, CDR1 is SGHVS and CDR2 is FNYEAQ.

This clonotype appeared a few times. This rearrangement joins TRBV11-1 to TRBJ2-7; 7 bases match TRBD1. Trimming took 5 bases from V and 3 from J; bases not matched to a gene: 7. This CDR3 contains 14 residues. Germline V gives CDR1 SGHAT, CDR2 FQDESV (reference sequence). CDR3 coding DNA: TGTGCCAGCAGCCAGAACAGGGGTAACTACGAGCAGTACTTC. It is translated as CASSQNRGNYEQYF.

The chain employs TRBV27 and TRBJ2-5; 7 bases fit TRBD1. Per the germline V gene, CDR1 is MNHEY and CDR2 is SMNVEV (reference sequence). With V trimmed by 6 bases and J by 1 base, 5 bases remained unmatched. The CDR3 runs 14 residues. The CDR3 DNA reads TGTGCCAGCAGAAGGGACAGTTTCCAAGAGACCCAGTACTTC. Translating gives CASRRDSFQETQYF.

The chain is built from TRBV20-1 and TRBJ1-2; D perhaps matches TRBD1 (6 bases). The length of the CDR3 is 16 residues. Germline lookup yields CDR1 DFQATT and CDR2 SNEGSKA (reference sequence). Trimming removed 6 bases from V and 4 bases from J, with 24 bases in between. CDR3: CSAPMTGPGAIYGYTF. The DNA of the CDR3 is TGCAGTGCCCCAATGACAGGCCCCGGCGCCATCTATGGCTACACCTTC.

At least ten counts were recorded for this clonotype. The chain combines TRBV15 with TRBJ2-1; TRBD1 or TRBD2 may be the D gene (5 bases each). Germline V gene sequence: CDR1 LNHNV, CDR2 YYDKDF (reference sequence). The CDR3 runs to 18 residues. Trimming left V 4 bases short and J 3 bases short, with 22 bases between. CDR3 in amino acids: CATSTPKGTLQVYNEQFF. DNA of the CDR3: TGTGCCACCAGCACCCCCAAGGGGACGTTGCAGGTCTACAATGAGCAGTTCTTC.

V gene TRBV5-5 combines with J gene TRBJ2-3; D is unclear. Deletions cut 6 bases from V and 0 bases from J, with 8 bases between. The CDR3 loop spans 13 amino acids. Germline V gives CDR1 SGHKS, CDR2 YYEKEE (reference sequence). CDR3 DNA: TGTGCCAGCAACAAGGGTAGCACAGATACGCAGTATTTT. It yields the protein CASNKGSTDTQYF.

The chain employs TRBV20-1 and TRBJ1-2; the match to TRBD1 covers 9 bases. With 6 bases clipped from V and 4 bases from J, the junction kept 6 bases outside the gene matches. Germline assignment: CDR1 DFQATT and CDR2 SNEGSKA (reference sequence). The CDR3 consists of 13 residues. The CDR3 loop is CSAGTGWGYGYTF. Written as DNA, the CDR3 is TGCAGTGCCGGGACAGGGTGGGGCTATGGCTACACCTTC.

The chain links TRBV5-6 to TRBJ1-5; D gene unclear. Germline V lookup: CDR1 SGHDT, CDR2 YYEEEE. The CDR3 is made up of 16 amino acids. Trimming left V 4 bases short and J 2 bases short, with 16 bases between. CDR3 residues: CASSLAGGRGNQPQHF. The DNA for the CDR3 is TGTGCCAGCAGCCTGGCAGGTGGTCGGGGCAATCAGCCCCAGCATTTT.

This clonotype was picked up a small number of times. The J gene is TRBJ2-3, the V gene TRBV7-2, with TRBD1 as a possible D gene (5 bases). This CDR3 is 14 amino acids long. The germline V and J ends were trimmed by 4 bases and 1 base, with 9 bases remaining between them. Germline-derived CDR1 and CDR2 are SGHTA and FQGNSA. This CDR3 reads CASSSLTGTDTQYF. The CDR3 region has the DNA TGTGCCAGCAGCTCATTGACAGGCACAGATACGCAGTATTTT.

This clonotype was picked up a small number of times. The rearrangement links TRBV12-3 or TRBV12-4 to TRBJ2-1; the match to TRBD2 covers 10 bases. Losses at the gene ends were 8 bases for V and 8 bases for J; bases not matched to a gene: 12. This CDR3 region has 15 residues. The CDR3 loop reads CASCDFSGRLDEQFF. In DNA, the CDR3 is TGTGCCAGCTGTGATTTTAGCGGGAGGTTGGATGAGCAGTTCTTC.

CDR3 amino acids: CASSFGPGGYTF. CDR3 coding DNA: TGTGCCAGCAGCTTCGGGCCTGGGGGCTACACCTTC. This chain connects TRBV7-2 to TRBJ1-2; D ambiguous. Germline CDR1 is SGHTA and CDR2 is FQGNSA. The CDR3 length is 12 residues. V shed 3 bases and J shed 8 bases, with 10 bases lying between them.

This chain joins TRBV29-1 and TRBJ2-3; D ambiguous. V was pared by 4 bases and J by 1 base, with 9 bases between. The CDR3 loop spans 13 amino acids. Germline values: CDR1 SQVTM, CDR2 ANQGSEA. CDR3 sequence reads: CSVARGRTDTQYF. The CDR3 coding sequence is TGCAGCGTTGCTCGTGGCCGCACAGATACGCAGTATTTT.